This T cell receptor (beta chain) was observed in a study of cytomegalovirus exposure and HLA in healthy donors. Study in general: Some 200 million T cells yielded about 120 million unique TCR beta sequences, as an earlier analysis found.

As concerns this clone: As yet, its antigen is unknown.

The V segment lost 6 bases and the J segment 2 bases; nucleotides outside the gene matches: 7. CDR1 and CDR2 (germline): MNHEY, SMNVEV (reference sequence). The CDR3 length is 15 residues. Primers for the PCR totalled 60 Vbeta and 13 Jbeta. In the authors' workflow: A later analysis tallied about 80 million unique TCR beta chains, some 12 million of them shared. Measured with immunoSEQ multiplex PCR; TCRdb has only the in-frame clones, and not every one. V and J calls plus clone size are reproduced from that table; the DNA served to infer D and trimming. The table shows about 150,000 clones, with less than 90% occurring only once. Study conclusions and caveats: Earlier analysis yielded a pattern in which most TCR beta V segments were productive about 90% or about 30% of the time.

These donors, healthy bone marrow donors, were studied. The material sequenced was PBMCs. The chain uses TRBV27 and TRBJ2-7, with 10 bases aligning to TRBD1. This TCR was recovered from a woman aged 18 to 35 in good health and CMV-seronegative. The DNA of the CDR3 is TGTGCCAGCAGACGCCCGGGACAGGGGACCTACGAGCAGTACTTC. It specifies CASRRPGQGTYEQYF.